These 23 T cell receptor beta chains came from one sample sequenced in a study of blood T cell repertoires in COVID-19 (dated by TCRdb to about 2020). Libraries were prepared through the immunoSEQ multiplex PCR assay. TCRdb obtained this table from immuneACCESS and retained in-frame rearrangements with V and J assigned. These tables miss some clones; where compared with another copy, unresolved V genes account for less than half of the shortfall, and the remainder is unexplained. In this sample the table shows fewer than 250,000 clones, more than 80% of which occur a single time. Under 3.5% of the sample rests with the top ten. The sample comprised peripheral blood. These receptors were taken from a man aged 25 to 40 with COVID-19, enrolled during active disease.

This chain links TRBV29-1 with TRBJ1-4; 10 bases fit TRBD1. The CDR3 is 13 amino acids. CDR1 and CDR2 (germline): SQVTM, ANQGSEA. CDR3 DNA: TGCGGCTCCTGGACAGGGGGTAATGAAAAACTGTTTTTT. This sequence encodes CGSWTGGNEKLFF.

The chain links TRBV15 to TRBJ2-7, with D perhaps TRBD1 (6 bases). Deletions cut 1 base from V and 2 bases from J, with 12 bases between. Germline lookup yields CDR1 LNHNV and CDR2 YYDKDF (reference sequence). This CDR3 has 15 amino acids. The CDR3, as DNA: TGTGCCACCAGCAGAGTAACAGGGTCACCCTACGAGCAGTACTTC. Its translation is CATSRVTGSPYEQYF.

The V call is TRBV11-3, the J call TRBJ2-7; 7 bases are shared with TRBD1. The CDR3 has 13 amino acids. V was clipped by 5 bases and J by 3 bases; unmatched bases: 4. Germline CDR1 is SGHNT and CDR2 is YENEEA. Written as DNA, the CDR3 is TGTGCCAGCAGCCCGGGACAGAACTACGAGCAGTACTTC. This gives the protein CASSPGQNYEQYF.

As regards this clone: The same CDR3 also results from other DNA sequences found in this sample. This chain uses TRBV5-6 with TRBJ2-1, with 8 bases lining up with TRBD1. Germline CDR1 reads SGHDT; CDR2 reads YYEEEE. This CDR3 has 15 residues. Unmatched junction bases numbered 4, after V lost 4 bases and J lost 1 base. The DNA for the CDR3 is TGTGCCAGCAGCCCCGGACAGGGATCCTACAATGAGCAGTTCTTC. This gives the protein CASSPGQGSYNEQFF.

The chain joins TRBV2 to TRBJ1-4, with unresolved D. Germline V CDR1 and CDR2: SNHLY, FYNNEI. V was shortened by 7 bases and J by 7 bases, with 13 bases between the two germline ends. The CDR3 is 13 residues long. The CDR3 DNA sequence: TGTGCCAGCATCGGCTTCGAGGGTGAAAAACTGTTTTTT. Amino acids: CASIGFEGEKLFF.

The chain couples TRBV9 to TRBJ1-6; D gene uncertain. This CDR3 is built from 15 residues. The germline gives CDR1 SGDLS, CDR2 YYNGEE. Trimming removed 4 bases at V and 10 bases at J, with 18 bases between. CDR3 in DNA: TGTGCCAGCAGCTTAGAGGGCAGGACGGGGTCACCCCTCCACTTT. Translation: CASSLEGRTGSPLHF.

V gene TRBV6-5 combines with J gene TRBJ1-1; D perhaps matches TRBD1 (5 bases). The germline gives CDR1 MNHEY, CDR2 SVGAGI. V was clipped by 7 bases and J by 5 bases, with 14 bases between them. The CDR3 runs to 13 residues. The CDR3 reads CASTHSGGTEAFF. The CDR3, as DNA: TGTGCCAGCACCCATAGTGGGGGGACTGAAGCTTTCTTT.

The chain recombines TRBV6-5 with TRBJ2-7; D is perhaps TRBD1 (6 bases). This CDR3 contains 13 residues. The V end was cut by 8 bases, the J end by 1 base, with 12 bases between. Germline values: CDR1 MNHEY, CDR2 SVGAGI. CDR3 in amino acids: CASGTPRSYEQYF. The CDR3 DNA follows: TGTGCCAGCGGGACACCTCGATCCTACGAGCAGTACTTC.

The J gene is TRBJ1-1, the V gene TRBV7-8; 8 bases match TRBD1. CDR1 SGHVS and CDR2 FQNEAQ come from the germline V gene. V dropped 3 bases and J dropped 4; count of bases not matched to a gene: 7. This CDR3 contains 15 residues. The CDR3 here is CASSFSYGTGTEAFF. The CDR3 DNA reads TGTGCCAGCAGCTTTTCCTACGGGACAGGCACTGAAGCTTTCTTT.

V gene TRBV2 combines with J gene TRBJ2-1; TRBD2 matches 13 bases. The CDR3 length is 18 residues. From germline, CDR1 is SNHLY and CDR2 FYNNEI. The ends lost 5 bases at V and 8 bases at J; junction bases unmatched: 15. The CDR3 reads CASSSLLPRLAGGYEQFF. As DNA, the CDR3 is TGTGCCAGCAGTTCCCTCCTCCCGAGACTAGCGGGGGGCTATGAGCAGTTCTTC. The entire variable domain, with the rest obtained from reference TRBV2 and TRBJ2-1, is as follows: EPEVTQTPSHQVTQMGQEVILRCVPISNHLYFYWYRQILGQKVEFLVSFYNNEISEKSEIFDDQFSVERPDGSNFTLKIRSTKLEDSAMYFCASSSLLPRLAGGYEQFFGPGTRLTVL.

The CDR3 loop reads CASSLGGYGGYTF. The CDR3 nucleotides read TGTGCCAGCAGCTTAGGAGGATATGGTGGCTACACCTTC. The chain combines TRBV7-8 with TRBJ1-2; D gene ambiguous. Trimming took 1 base from V and 7 from J, leaving 10 bases between them. Germline V gene sequence: CDR1 SGHVS, CDR2 FQNEAQ. The CDR3 totals 13 residues. Looking up the rest from reference TRBV7-8 and TRBJ1-2 gives the full variable domain: GAGVSQSPRYKVAKRGQDVALRCDPISGHVSLFWYQQALGQGPEFLTYFQNEAQLDKSGLPSDRFFAERPEGSVSTLKIQRTQQEDSAVYLCASSLGGYGGYTFGSGTRLTVV.

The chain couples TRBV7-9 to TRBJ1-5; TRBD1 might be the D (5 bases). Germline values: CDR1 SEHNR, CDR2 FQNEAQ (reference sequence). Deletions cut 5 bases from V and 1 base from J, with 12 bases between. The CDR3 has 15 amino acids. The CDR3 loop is CASSTTGLSNQPQHF. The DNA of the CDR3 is TGTGCCAGCAGCACTACAGGTTTGAGCAATCAGCCCCAGCATTTT.

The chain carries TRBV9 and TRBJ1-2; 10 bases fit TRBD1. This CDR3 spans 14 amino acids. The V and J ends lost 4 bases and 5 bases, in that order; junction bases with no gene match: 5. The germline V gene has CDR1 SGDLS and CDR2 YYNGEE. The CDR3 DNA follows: TGTGCCAGCAGCCAAGGGACAGGGGTGTATGGCTACACCTTC. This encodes CASSQGTGVYGYTF.

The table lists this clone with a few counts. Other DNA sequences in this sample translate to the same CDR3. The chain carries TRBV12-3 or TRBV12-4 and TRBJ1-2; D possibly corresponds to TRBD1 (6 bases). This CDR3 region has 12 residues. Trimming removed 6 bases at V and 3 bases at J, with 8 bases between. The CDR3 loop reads CASSQGYYGYTF. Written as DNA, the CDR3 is TGTGCCAGCAGCCAGGGGTACTATGGCTACACCTTC.

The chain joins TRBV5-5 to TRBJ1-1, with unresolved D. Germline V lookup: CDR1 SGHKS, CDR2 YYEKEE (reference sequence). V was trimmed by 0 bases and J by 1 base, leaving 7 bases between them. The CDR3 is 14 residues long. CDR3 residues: CASSLGARNTEAFF. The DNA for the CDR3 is TGTGCCAGCAGCTTGGGGGCGCGGAACACTGAAGCTTTCTTT.

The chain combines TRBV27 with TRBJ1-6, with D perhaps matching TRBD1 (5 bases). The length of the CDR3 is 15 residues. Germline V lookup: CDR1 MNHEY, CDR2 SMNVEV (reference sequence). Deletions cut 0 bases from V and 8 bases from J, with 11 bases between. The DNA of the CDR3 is TGTGCCAGCAGTTTATCGGGCCTAGGGGATTCACCCCTCCACTTT. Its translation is CASSLSGLGDSPLHF.

In nucleotides, the CDR3 is TGTGCCAGCAGCCCAAGTAGGGGAGGTGAAGCTTTCTTT. It codes for CASSPSRGGEAFF. V is TRBV7-6 and J is TRBJ1-1; TRBD1 is a possible D gene (5 bases). Germline V gene sequence: CDR1 SGHVS, CDR2 FNYEAQ. The germline V and J ends were trimmed by 5 bases and 7 bases, with 14 bases remaining between them. The CDR3 has 13 residues. The complete variable domain, with remaining parts taken from reference TRBV7-6 and TRBJ1-1, reads GAGVSQSPRYKVTKRGQDVALRCDPISGHVSLYWYRQALGQGPEFLTYFNYEAQQDKSGLPNDRFSAERPEGSISTLTIQRTEQRDSAMYRCASSPSRGGEAFFGQGTRLTVV.

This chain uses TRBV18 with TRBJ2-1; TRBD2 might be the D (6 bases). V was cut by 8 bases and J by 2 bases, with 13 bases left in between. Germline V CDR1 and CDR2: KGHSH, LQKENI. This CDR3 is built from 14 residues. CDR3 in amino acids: CASLATHTYNEQFF. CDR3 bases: TGTGCCAGCCTAGCGACCCACACCTACAATGAGCAGTTCTTC.

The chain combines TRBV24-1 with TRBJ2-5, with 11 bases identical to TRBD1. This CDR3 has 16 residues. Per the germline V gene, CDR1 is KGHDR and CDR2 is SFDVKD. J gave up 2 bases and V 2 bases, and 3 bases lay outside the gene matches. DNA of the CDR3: TGTGCCACCAGTGATTCGGGACAGGGGGGGCAAGAGACCCAGTACTTC. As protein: CATSDSGQGGQETQYF.

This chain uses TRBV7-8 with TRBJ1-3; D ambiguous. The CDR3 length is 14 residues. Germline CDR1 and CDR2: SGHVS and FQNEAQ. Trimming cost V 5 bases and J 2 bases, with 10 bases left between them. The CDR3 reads CASSHNSAGNTIYF. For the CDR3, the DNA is TGTGCCAGCAGCCATAACTCCGCTGGAAACACCATATATTTT.

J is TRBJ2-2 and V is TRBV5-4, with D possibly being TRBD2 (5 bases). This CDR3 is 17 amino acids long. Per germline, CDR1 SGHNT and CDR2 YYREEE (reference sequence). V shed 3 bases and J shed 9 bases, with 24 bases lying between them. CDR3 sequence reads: CASSSLSGGMVVRELFF. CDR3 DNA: TGTGCCAGCAGCTCGCTGAGCGGAGGTATGGTCGTCCGGGAGCTGTTTTTT.

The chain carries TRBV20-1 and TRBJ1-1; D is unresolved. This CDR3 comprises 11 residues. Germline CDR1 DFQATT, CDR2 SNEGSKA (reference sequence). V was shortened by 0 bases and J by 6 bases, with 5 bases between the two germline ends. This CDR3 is CSARERAEAFF. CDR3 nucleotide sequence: TGCAGTGCTAGAGAAAGAGCTGAAGCTTTCTTT.

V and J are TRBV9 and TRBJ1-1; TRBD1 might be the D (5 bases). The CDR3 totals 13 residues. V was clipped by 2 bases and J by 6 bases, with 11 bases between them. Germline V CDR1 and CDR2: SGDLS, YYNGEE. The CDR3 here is CASSVGGSAEAFF. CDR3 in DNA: TGTGCCAGCAGCGTGGGGGGGAGCGCTGAAGCTTTCTTT.